Sequencing of this TCR beta chain was carried out in a study of early T cells in non-severe SARS-CoV-2 infection. TCRdb re-derived calls from the 5' RACE reads in MiXCR, one entry per CDR3 protein. The table includes over 100,000 distinct CDR3 sequences, approximately 14% detected once. This clonotype has just a few counts. Germline CDR1 and CDR2: SQVTM and ANQGSEA. The germline V and J ends were trimmed by 1 base and 2 bases, with 6 bases remaining between them. CDR3 length equals 13 residues. The specimen sequenced was whole blood. The TCR was taken from an adult who was a healthcare worker with PCR-confirmed SARS-CoV-2 infection or an uninfected control (not recorded which). This chain joins TRBV29-1 and TRBJ2-1; D unclear. CDR3 bases: TGCAGCGTTGAAGGGGGTGCCTACAATGAGCAGTTCTTC. This encodes CSVEGGAYNEQFF.